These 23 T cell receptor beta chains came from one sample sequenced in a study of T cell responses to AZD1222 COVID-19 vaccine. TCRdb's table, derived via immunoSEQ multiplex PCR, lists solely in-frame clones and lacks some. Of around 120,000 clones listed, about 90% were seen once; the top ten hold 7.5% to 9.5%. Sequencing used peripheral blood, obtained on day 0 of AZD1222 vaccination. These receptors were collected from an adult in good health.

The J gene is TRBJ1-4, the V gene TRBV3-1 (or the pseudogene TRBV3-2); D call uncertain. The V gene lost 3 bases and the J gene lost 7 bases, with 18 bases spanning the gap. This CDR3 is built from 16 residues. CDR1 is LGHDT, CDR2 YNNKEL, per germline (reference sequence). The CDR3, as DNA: TGTGCCAGCAGCCAGTACCTCGGGCCATCGGGTGAAAAACTGTTTTTT. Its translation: CASSQYLGPSGEKLFF.

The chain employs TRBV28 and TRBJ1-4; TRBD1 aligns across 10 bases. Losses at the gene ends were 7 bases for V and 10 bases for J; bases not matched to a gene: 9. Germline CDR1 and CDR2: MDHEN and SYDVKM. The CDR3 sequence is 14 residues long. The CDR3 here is CASMSGTGDAKLFF. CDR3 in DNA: TGTGCCAGCATGTCCGGGACAGGGGATGCAAAACTGTTTTTT.

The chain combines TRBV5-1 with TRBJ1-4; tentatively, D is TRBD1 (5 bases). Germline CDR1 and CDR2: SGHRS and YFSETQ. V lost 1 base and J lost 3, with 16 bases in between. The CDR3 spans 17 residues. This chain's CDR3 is CASSLFSREASNEKLFF. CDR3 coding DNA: TGCGCCAGCAGCTTGTTCTCCAGGGAGGCGTCTAATGAAAAACTGTTTTTT.

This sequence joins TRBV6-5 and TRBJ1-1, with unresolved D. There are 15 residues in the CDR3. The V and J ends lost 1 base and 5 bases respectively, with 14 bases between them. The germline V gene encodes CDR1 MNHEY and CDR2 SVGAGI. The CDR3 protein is CASSYWASFGTEAFF. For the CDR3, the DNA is TGTGCCAGCAGTTACTGGGCCTCATTCGGGACTGAAGCTTTCTTT.

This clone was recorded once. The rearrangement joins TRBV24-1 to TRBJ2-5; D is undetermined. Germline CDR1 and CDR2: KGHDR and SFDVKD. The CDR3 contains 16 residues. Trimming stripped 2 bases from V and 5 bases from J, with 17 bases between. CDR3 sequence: CATSDSGQAEGETQYF. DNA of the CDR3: TGTGCCACCAGTGATTCTGGTCAGGCCGAAGGGGAGACCCAGTACTTC.

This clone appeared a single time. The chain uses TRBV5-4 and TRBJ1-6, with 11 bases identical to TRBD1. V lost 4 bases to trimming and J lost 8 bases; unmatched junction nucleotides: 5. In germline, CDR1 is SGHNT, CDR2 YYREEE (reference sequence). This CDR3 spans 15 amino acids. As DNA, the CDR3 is TGTGCCAGCAGCCTAGGACAGGGGGCTTATTCACCCCTCCACTTT. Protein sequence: CASSLGQGAYSPLHF.

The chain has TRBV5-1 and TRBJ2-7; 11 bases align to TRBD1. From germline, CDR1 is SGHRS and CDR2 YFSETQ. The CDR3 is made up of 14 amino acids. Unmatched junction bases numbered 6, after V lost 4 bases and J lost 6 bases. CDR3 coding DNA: TGCGCCAGCAGCCCGGGACAGGGGGTTCGCGAGCAGTACTTC. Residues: CASSPGQGVREQYF.

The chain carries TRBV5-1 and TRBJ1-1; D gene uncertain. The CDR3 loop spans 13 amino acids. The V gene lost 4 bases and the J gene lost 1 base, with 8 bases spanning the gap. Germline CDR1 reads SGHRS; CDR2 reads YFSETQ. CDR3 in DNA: TGCGCCAGCAGCCTCGGGCCGAACACTGAAGCTTTCTTT. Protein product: CASSLGPNTEAFF. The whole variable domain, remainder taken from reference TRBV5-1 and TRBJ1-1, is KAGVTQTPRYLIKTRGQQVTLSCSPISGHRSVSWYQQTPGQGLQFLFEYFSETQRNKGNFPGRFSGRQFSNSRSEMNVSTLELGDSALYLCASSLGPNTEAFFGQGTRLTVV.

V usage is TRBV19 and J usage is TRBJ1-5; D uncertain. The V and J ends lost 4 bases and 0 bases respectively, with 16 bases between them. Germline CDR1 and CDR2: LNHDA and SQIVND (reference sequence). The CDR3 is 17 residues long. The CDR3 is CASSTLDSAYSNQPQHF. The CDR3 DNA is TGTGCCAGTAGTACCCTTGACTCGGCCTATAGCAATCAGCCCCAGCATTTT.

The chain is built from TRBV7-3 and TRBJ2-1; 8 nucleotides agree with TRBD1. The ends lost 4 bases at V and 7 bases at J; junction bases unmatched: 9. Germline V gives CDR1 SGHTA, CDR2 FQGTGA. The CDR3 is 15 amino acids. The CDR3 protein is CASSYGGTGRNEQFF. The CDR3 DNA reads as TGTGCCAGCAGCTACGGAGGGACAGGTAGGAATGAGCAGTTCTTC. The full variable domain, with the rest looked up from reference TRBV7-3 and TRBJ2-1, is GAGVSQTPSNKVTEKGKYVELRCDPISGHTALYWYRQSLGQGPEFLIYFQGTGAADDSGLPNDRFFAVRPEGSVSTLKIQRTERGDSAVYLCASSYGGTGRNEQFFGPGTRLTVL.

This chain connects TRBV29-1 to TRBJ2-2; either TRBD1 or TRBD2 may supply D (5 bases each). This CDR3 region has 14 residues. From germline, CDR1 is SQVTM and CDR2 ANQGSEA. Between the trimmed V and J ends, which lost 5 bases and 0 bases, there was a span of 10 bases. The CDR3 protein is CSVSGRTNTGELFF. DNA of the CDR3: TGCAGCGTTTCGGGACGGACGAACACCGGGGAGCTGTTTTTT.

The CDR3 coding sequence is TGTGCCAGCAGCTTAGGGCGCGGGGGGGTCACAGATACGCAGTATTTT. Translated, it gives CASSLGRGGVTDTQYF. The chain has TRBV7-9 and TRBJ2-3, with TRBD2 matching over 9 bases. Trimming took 1 base from V and 2 from J; bases not matched to a gene: 4. This CDR3 has 16 amino acids. The V gene's germline CDR1 is SEHNR and CDR2 FQNEAQ (reference sequence).

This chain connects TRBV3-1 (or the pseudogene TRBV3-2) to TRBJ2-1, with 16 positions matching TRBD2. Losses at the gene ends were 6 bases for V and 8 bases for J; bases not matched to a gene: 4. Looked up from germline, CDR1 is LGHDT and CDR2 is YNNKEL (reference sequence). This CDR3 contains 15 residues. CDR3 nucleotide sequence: TGTGCCAGCAGGGGGACTAGCGGGGGGGCCCATGAGCAGTTCTTC. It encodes CASRGTSGGAHEQFF.

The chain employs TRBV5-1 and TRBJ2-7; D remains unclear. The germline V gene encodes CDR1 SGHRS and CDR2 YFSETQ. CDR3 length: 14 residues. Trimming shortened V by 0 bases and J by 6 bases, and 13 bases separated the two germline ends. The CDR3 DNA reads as TGCGCCAGCAGCTTGGGGTTGGACGGAGTCGAGCAGTACTTC. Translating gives CASSLGLDGVEQYF. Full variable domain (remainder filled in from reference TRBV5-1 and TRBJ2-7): KAGVTQTPRYLIKTRGQQVTLSCSPISGHRSVSWYQQTPGQGLQFLFEYFSETQRNKGNFPGRFSGRQFSNSRSEMNVSTLELGDSALYLCASSLGLDGVEQYFGPGTRLTVT.

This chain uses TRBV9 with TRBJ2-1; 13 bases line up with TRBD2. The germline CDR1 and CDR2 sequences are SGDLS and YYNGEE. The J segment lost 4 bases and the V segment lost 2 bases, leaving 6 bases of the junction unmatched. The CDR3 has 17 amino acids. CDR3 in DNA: TGTGCCAGCAGCGTGGGTCCGGGACTAGCGGGATACAATGAGCAGTTCTTC. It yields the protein CASSVGPGLAGYNEQFF. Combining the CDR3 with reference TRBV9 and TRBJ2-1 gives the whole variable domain DSGVTQTPKHLITATGQRVTLRCSPRSGDLSVYWYQQSLDQGLQFLIQYYNGEERAKGNILERFSAQQFPDLHSELNLSSLELGDSALYFCASSVGPGLAGYNEQFFGPGTRLTVL.

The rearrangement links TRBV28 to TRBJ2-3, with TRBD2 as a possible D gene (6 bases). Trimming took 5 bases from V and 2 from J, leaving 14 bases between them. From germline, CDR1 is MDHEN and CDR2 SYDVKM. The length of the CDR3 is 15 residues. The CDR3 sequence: CASSLRDSPTDTQYF. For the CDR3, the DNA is TGTGCCAGCAGTCTCCGGGACTCCCCCACAGATACGCAGTATTTT.

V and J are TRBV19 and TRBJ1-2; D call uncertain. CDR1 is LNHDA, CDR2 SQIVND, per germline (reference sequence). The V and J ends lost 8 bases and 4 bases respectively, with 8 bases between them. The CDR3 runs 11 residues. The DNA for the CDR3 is TGTGCCAGTGGTGAGTCCTATGGCTACACCTTC. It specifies CASGESYGYTF.

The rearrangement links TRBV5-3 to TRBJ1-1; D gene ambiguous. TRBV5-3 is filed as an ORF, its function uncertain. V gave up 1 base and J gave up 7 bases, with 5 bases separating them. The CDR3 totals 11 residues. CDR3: CARSLRGEAFF. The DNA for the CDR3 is TGTGCCAGAAGCTTGCGGGGTGAAGCTTTCTTT.

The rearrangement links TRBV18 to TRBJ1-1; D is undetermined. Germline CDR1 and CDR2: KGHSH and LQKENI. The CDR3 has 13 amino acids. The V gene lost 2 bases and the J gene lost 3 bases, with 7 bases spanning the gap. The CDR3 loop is CASSPTADTEAFF. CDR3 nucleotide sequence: TGTGCCAGCTCACCAACGGCGGACACTGAAGCTTTCTTT. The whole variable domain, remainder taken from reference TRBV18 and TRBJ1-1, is NAGVMQNPRHLVRRRGQEARLRCSPMKGHSHVYWYRQLPEEGLKFMVYLQKENIIDESGMPKERFSAEFPKEGPSILRIQQVVRGDSAAYFCASSPTADTEAFFGQGTRLTVV.

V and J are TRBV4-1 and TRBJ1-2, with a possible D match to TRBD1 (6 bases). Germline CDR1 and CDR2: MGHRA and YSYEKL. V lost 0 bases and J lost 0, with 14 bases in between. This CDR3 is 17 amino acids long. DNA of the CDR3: TGCGCCAGCAGCCAAGATCTACTACAGGGAACTAACTATGGCTACACCTTC. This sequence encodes CASSQDLLQGTNYGYTF.

The CDR3 loop is CASSSPAGGTNEKLFF. CDR3 DNA sequence: TGTGCCAGCAGTTCCCCGGCCGGGGGAACTAATGAAAAACTGTTTTTT. The rearrangement uses TRBV28 and TRBJ1-4; D is possibly TRBD1 (5 bases). CDR1 and CDR2 (germline): MDHEN, SYDVKM. The CDR3 contains 16 residues. Trimming removed 4 bases at V and 1 base at J, with 13 bases between.

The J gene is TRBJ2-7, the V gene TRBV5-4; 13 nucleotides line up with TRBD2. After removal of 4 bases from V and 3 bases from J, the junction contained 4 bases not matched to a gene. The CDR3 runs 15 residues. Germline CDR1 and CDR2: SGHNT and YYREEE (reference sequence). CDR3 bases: TGTGCCAGCAGCGCCGGGACTAGCGGGATCTACGAGCAGTACTTC. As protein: CASSAGTSGIYEQYF.

This CDR3 is CASSIYFQGPSEKLFF. Here the CDR3 DNA reads TGTGCCAGTAGTATCTATTTCCAGGGCCCGTCCGAAAAACTGTTTTTT. The chain joins TRBV19 to TRBJ1-4, with TRBD1 as a possible D gene (5 bases). The V end lost 3 bases, the J end lost 8 bases, and 19 bases lay between the germline ends. The germline V gene has CDR1 LNHDA and CDR2 SQIVND (reference sequence). The CDR3 loop spans 16 amino acids.